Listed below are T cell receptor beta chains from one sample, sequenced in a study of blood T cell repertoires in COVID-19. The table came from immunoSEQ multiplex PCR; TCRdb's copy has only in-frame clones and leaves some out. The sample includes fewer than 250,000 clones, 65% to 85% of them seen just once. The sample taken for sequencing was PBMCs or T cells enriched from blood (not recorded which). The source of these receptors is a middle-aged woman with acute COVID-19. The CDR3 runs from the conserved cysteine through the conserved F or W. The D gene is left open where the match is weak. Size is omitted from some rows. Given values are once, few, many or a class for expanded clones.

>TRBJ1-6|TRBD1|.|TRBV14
CASSRSGQSNSPLHF
TGTGCCAGCAGCCGCTCGGGACAGTCGAATTCACCCCTCCACTTT
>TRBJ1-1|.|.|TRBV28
CASTATNTEAFF
TGTGCCAGCACAGCGACGAACACTGAAGCTTTCTTT
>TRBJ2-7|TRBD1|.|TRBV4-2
CASSQDLLNLGGRYEQYF
TGTGCCAGCAGCCAAGATCTCCTGAATTTAGGGGGCCGCTACGAGCAGTACTTC
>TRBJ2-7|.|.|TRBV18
CASSLAGDEQYF
TGTGCCAGCTCATTAGCAGGGGACGAGCAGTACTTC
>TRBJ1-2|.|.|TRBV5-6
CASSDDPRDWTYGYTF
TGTGCCAGCAGCGACGACCCCCGGGACTGGACCTATGGCTACACCTTC
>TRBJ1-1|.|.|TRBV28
CASSNQGFTEAFF
TGTGCCAGCAGTAATCAGGGGTTCACTGAAGCTTTCTTT
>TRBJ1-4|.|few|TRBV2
CASSNQGGDEKLFF
TGTGCCAGCAGTAATCAGGGAGGGGATGAAAAACTGTTTTTT
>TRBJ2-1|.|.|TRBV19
CASSSPGVRDEQFF
TGTGCCAGTAGTTCCCCGGGAGTCCGGGATGAGCAGTTCTTC
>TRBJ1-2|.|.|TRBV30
CAAGEKTYGYTF
TGTGCCGCGGGGGAAAAGACTTATGGCTACACCTTC
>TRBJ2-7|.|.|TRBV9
CASSGAARSAEQYF
TGTGCCAGCAGCGGAGCTGCGAGGAGCGCGGAGCAGTACTTC
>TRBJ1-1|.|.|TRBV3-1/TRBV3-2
CASSQAPGVGTEAFF
TGTGCCAGCAGCCAAGCTCCGGGGGTAGGTACTGAAGCTTTCTTT
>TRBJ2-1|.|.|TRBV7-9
CASSLFSGVNEQFF
TGTGCCAGCAGCTTATTTTCAGGGGTGAATGAGCAGTTCTTC
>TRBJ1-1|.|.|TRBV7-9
CATLRDLNTEAFF
TGTGCCACCTTGCGGGACCTGAACACTGAAGCTTTCTTT
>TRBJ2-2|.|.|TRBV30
CAWSVALLSGELFF
TGTGCCTGGAGTGTAGCGCTGCTATCCGGGGAGCTGTTTTTT
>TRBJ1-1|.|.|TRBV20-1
CSARQSGKAFF
TGCAGTGCTAGACAGAGCGGGAAGGCTTTCTTT
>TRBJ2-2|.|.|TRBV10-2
CAVDGREGGELFF
TGCGCCGTAGACGGGAGAGAGGGCGGGGAGCTGTTTTTT
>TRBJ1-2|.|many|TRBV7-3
CASSSPGGGYTF
TGTGCCAGCAGCTCACCCGGGGGTGGCTACACCTTC
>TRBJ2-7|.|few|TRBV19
CASSIDQGKEQYF
TGTGCCAGTAGTATAGATCAGGGTAAGGAGCAGTACTTC
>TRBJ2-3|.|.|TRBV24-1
CATSDFGEADTQYF
TGTGCCACCAGTGATTTCGGCGAGGCAGATACGCAGTATTTT
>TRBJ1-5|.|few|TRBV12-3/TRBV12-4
CASSLFADQPQHF
TGTGCCAGCAGTTTATTTGCAGATCAGCCCCAGCATTTT
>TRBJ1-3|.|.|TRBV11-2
CASSLDRETTSGNTIYF
TGTGCCAGCAGCTTAGATAGGGAGACAACCTCTGGAAACACCATATATTTT
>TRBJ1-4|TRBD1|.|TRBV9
CASSPGTLRGNEKLFF
TGTGCCAGCAGCCCTGGGACCCTCAGGGGGAATGAAAAACTGTTTTTT
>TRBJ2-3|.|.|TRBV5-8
CASSLVPSKVRADTQYF
TGTGCCAGCAGCTTGGTCCCCTCGAAGGTCAGGGCAGATACGCAGTATTTT
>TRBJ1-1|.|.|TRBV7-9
CASSYTVDTEAFF
TGTGCCAGCAGCTACACAGTAGACACTGAAGCTTTCTTT
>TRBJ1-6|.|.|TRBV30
CAWTITSSYNSPLHF
TGTGCCTGGACCATCACAAGCTCCTATAATTCACCCCTCCACTTT
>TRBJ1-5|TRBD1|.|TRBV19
CASSSGQAYRSTPQHF
TGTGCCAGTAGTTCCGGACAGGCTTATAGAAGCACGCCCCAGCATTTT
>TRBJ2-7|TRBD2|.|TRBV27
CASRWGLAGGEQYF
TGTGCCAGCAGGTGGGGACTAGCGGGAGGCGAGCAGTACTTC
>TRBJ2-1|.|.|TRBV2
CASSSGARYNEQFF
TGTGCCAGCAGCTCAGGGGCCCGATACAATGAGCAGTTCTTC
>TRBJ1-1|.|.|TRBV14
CASETGNTEAFF
TGTGCCAGCGAAACAGGGAACACTGAAGCTTTCTTT
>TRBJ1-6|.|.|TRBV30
CAWSGAGNSPLHF
TGTGCCTGGAGTGGGGCTGGTAATTCACCCCTCCACTTT
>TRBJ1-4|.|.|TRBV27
CASSSRQEKLFF
TGTGCCAGCAGTTCAAGACAGGAAAAACTGTTTTTT
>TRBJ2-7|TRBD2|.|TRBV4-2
CASSQETGTSGTSYEQYF
TGTGCCAGCAGCCAAGAGACAGGGACTAGCGGAACCTCCTACGAGCAGTACTTC
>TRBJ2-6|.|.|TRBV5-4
CASSLVVSGANVLTF
TGTGCCAGCAGCTTGGTAGTTTCTGGGGCCAACGTCCTGACTTTC
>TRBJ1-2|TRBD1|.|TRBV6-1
CASSEATGKKVGYTF
TGTGCCAGCAGTGAAGCGACAGGGAAGAAAGTTGGCTACACCTTC
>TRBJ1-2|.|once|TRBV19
CASSMQGVGGYTF
TGTGCCAGTAGTATGCAGGGTGTGGGGGGCTACACCTTC
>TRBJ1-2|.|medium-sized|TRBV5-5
CASSLYEDYGYTF
TGTGCCAGCAGCTTGTACGAGGACTATGGCTACACCTTC
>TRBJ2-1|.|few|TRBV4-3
CASSQESNEQFF
TGCGCCAGCAGCCAAGAATCGAATGAGCAGTTCTTC
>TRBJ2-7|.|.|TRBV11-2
CASSLWEHEQYF
TGTGCCAGCAGCTTATGGGAGCACGAGCAGTACTTC
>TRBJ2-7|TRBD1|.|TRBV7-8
CASSLGKGQNKAYEQYF
TGTGCCAGCAGCTTAGGGAAGGGACAGAACAAAGCCTACGAGCAGTACTTC
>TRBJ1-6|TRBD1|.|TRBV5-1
CASSVRDSSSPLHF
TGCGCCAGCAGCGTCCGGGACAGCAGTTCACCCCTCCACTTT
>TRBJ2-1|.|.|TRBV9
CASSVGDTSFSYNEQFF
TGTGCCAGCAGCGTAGGGGACACTAGTTTTTCCTACAATGAGCAGTTCTTC
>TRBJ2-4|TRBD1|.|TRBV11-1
CASSLMRTGTKNIQYF
TGTGCCAGCAGCTTAATGCGGACAGGGACCAAAAACATTCAGTACTTC
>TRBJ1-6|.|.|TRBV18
CASSPSQDNSPLHF
TGTGCCAGCTCACCAAGTCAGGATAATTCACCCCTCCACTTT
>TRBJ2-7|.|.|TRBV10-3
CAITSSVSYEQYF
TGTGCCATCACGTCCAGCGTCTCCTACGAGCAGTACTTC
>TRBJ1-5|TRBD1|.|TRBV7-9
CASSLSAGQGAISNQPQHF
TGTGCCAGCAGCTTATCCGCGGGACAGGGGGCAATTAGCAATCAGCCCCAGCATTTT
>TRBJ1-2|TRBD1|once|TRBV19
CASSIGQGLNYGYTF
TGTGCCAGTAGTATAGGACAGGGCCTGAACTATGGCTACACCTTC
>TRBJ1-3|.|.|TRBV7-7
CASSPDNSGNTIYF
TGTGCTAGCAGCCCGGACAACTCTGGAAACACCATATATTTT
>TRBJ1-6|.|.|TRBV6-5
CASRLRGMGSPLHF
TGTGCCAGCAGACTTCGGGGGATGGGTTCACCCCTCCACTTT
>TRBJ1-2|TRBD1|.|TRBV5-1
CASRDRQGDGYTF
TGCGCCAGCAGGGATCGACAGGGGGATGGCTACACCTTC
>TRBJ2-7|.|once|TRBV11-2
CASSLDGRYSYEQYF
TGTGCCAGCAGCTTAGATGGCAGGTACTCCTACGAGCAGTACTTC